This T cell receptor beta chain comes out of a study of cytomegalovirus exposure and HLA in healthy donors. Method: immunoSEQ multiplex PCR; TCRdb's copy keeps in-frame clones and lacks some. The table has 110,000 or so clones, approximately 85% seen once. Germline V gene sequence: CDR1 MDHEN, CDR2 SYDVKM. V lost 6 bases and J lost 10, with 27 bases in between. CDR3 length: 16 residues. The sequenced sample consisted of PBMCs. This TCR derives from a woman aged 18-29 years in good health and CMV-seronegative. The V gene is TRBV28, the J gene TRBJ1-2, with a possible D match to TRBD1 (5 bases). This chain's CDR3 is CASSYELGGGLFDYTF. The DNA for the CDR3 is TGTGCCAGCAGCTATGAGCTCGGGGGAGGACTCTTTGACTACACCTTC.